This TCR beta chain was sequenced for a study of shared clonotypes between healthy human individuals. The table came from immunoSEQ multiplex PCR; TCRdb's copy has only in-frame clones and leaves some out. Among millions of clones listed, 85% to 95% were seen once. With 5 bases removed from V and 5 bases from J, the gap between germline ends came to 12 bases. The germline gives CDR1 SGHTA, CDR2 FQGTGA. The length of the CDR3 is 13 residues. A CD45RA+ naive subset and a CD45RA-negative memory subset were split from CD4+ cells. The gene calls are TRBV7-3 and TRBJ2-5; a weak D match, TRBD1 (5 bases). The source material was naive CD4+ T cells from PBMCs. The subset: CD45RA+ positively selected. The receptor was isolated from a man younger than 35 in good health. Some clones in this sample may be carry-over from other donors' samples. The CDR3 DNA follows: TGTGCCAGCAGCGGGGCGGATGGGGAGACCCAGTACTTC. Amino acid sequence: CASSGADGETQYF.